The TCR beta chain described here comes from a study of T cells expressing NK-cell markers (dated by TCRdb to 2020 to 2021). At the level of the whole study: Three sorted T-cell subsets (CD3+CD56+NKG2C+, CD3+CD56+NKG2C- and CD3+CD56-NKG2C+) from 7 to 9 donors had their TCR beta-chain repertoires profiled. Randomly selected healthy volunteers, three men and five women, were used as the eight sequenced donors. Of the eight sequenced donors, seven were found to be HCMV-seropositive and one was found to be HCMV-seronegative. Illumina HiSeq 2000/2500, MiSeq or NextSeq was used to sequence libraries as 2 x 150 bp reads. The full study reports these points: Those dominant clonotypes were again the most abundant among CD3+CD56-NKG2C+ cells in a few donors, at about 28.3-60.1%. In more than 5 donors, the dominant CD3+CD56+NKG2C+ clonotypes ranked among the top 10 CD8+ clonotypes, making up about 1.0-8% of CD8+ T cells. Whether the expanded NKG2C-expressing T cell clones were specific for HCMV antigens was left unclear.

Regarding this clonotype: The antigen it recognizes is unknown.

HCMV-specific IgG was detected in serum with a commercial ELISA kit to determine HCMV serostatus. Peripheral blood mononuclear cells were isolated from blood by Ficoll density gradient centrifugation. Data came from an Illumina HiSeq 2000. TCR beta cDNA libraries were prepared using 5'RACE template switching, which introduced a universal primer site and unique molecular identifiers. cDNA synthesis was primed from the TCR beta constant segment, followed by two successive PCR amplification steps. From the authors' description of their analysis: MIGEC was used to demultiplex reads and group reads by UMI, and MiTCR was used to assemble and quantify clonotypes. Only TCR cDNA sequences supported by at least two reads were kept to exclude erroneous sequences. Downstream repertoire analysis used the tcR package, and clonotypes were matched across fractions by CDR3 nucleotide sequence plus V segment. VDJmatch was used to annotate antigen specificity against VDJdb, with one amino acid substitution in CDR3 allowed. TCRdb reprocessed the reads, and each CDR3 protein sequence is entered once, without DNA. The V and J calls, along with clone size, are taken from TCRdb and not from the paper's own processing. The sample table on file contains some 140,000 distinct CDR3 sequences. Of the sample, more than 35% is held by the ten largest clones.

The CDR1 and CDR2 encoded by the germline V gene are SGDLS and YYNGEE. The CDR3 contains 14 residues, cysteine and phenylalanine counted. No DNA appears here. This TCR came from a woman aged 50 to 65 in good health. Donor details come from another sample of the same person, matched by shared clones. The sequence links TRBV9 to TRBJ2-3. Sequencing used blood T cells: a sorted CD56 or NKG2C T cell subset, CD4+ or CD8+ T cells, or bulk PBMC T cells (not recorded which). CDR3 reads: CASSVGLLGDTQYF. The CDR3 plus the reference TRBV9 and TRBJ2-3 genes for the other parts give the full variable domain: DSGVTQTPKHLITATGQRVTLRCSPRSGDLSVYWYQQSLDQGLQFLIQYYNGEERAKGNILERFSAQQFPDLHSELNLSSLELGDSALYFCASSVGLLGDTQYFGPGTRLTVL.